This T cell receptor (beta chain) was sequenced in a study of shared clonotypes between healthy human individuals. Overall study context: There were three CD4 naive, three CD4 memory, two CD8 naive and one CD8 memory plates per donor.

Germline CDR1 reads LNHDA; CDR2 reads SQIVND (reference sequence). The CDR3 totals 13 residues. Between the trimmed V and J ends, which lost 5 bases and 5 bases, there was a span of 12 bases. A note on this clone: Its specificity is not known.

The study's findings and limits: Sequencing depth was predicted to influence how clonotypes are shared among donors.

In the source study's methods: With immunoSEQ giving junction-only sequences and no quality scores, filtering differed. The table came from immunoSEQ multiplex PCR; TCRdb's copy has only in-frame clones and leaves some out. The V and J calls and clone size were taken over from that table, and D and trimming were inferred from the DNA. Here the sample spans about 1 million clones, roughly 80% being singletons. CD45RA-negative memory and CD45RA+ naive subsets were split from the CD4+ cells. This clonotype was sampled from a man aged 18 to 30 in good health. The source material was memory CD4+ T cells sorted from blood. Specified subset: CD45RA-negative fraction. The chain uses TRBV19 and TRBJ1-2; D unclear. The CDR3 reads CASSPGRTYGYTF. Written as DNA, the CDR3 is TGTGCCAGTAGTCCCGGGCGGACTTATGGCTACACCTTC. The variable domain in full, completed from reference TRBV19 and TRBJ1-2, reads DGGITQSPKYLFRKEGQNVTLSCEQNLNHDAMYWYRQDPGQGLRLIYYSQIVNDFQKGDIAEGYSVSREKKESFPLTVTSAQKNPTAFYLCASSPGRTYGYTFGSGTRLTVV.